One sample yielded the 25 T cell receptor beta chains listed below, sequenced in a study of Ad26.COV2.S vaccination and SARS-CoV-2 variants. Sequencing was performed with immunoSEQ multiplex PCR; in TCRdb, only in-frame clones are kept and a portion is missing. This repertoire shows about 390,000 clones, more than 85% found once; its top ten account for under 4%. Treatment meaning: around 19 received Ad26.COV2.S at low or high dose, single or two shots; roughly 5 received placebo; per-sample allocation not given. Repertoires come from day 63 after the first vaccine or placebo injection. Sequenced material: peripheral blood, taken in a trial of Ad26.COV2.S vaccine versus placebo. These receptors originate from a person aged 18-60 years who received the Ad26.COV2.S COVID-19 vaccine or a placebo.

This clone appeared a few times. The rearrangement links TRBV5-6 to TRBJ1-2, with no clear D. This CDR3 has 14 residues. Germline values: CDR1 SGHDT, CDR2 YYEEEE. Trimming stripped 0 bases from V and 8 bases from J, with 14 bases between. The CDR3 is CASSLVGSSRGYTF. The CDR3 DNA follows: TGTGCCAGCAGCTTGGTCGGATCTTCTCGAGGCTACACCTTC.

This sequence joins TRBV6-5 and TRBJ2-1; 7 positions match TRBD2. The CDR3 spans 15 residues. Germline V CDR1 and CDR2: MNHEY, SVGAGI. Germline trimming cut 2 bases from V and 6 bases from J; bases unmatched to any gene: 7. The CDR3 coding sequence is TGTGCCAGCAGTTACCGACAGCCGGGGGGCAATGAGCAGTTCTTC. Translating gives CASSYRQPGGNEQFF.

The chain is built from TRBV24-1 and TRBJ1-2, with no clear D. V was clipped by 2 bases and J by 6 bases, with 12 bases between them. The CDR3 covers 14 residues. Germline-derived CDR1 and CDR2 are KGHDR and SFDVKD. As DNA, the CDR3 is TGTGCCACCAGTGATTCGGACGTAGTTCATGGCTACACCTTC. Amino acids: CATSDSDVVHGYTF.

This sequence joins TRBV5-1 and TRBJ2-1; no firm D call. The CDR3 runs 16 residues. Trimming stripped 0 bases from V and 0 bases from J, with 10 bases between. CDR1 is SGHRS, CDR2 YFSETQ, per germline. The CDR3, as DNA: TGCGCCAGCAGCTTGGATCGGTCAGACTCCTACAATGAGCAGTTCTTC. Residues: CASSLDRSDSYNEQFF.

This chain joins TRBV12-5 and TRBJ1-2; a weak D match, TRBD1 (5 bases). CDR3 length equals 13 residues. Germline CDR1 and CDR2: LGHNT and FRNRAP. The ends were cut back, 8 bases at V and 8 bases at J, with 18 bases in the middle. The chain's CDR3 is CASRGSRLWGYTF. DNA for the CDR3: TGTGCTAGTAGGGGTAGCAGGTTGTGGGGCTACACCTTC.

As DNA, the CDR3 is TGTGCCAGCAGCTCAAACCAGCGGGGGACCTACACCGGGGAGCTGTTTTTT. Its translation: CASSSNQRGTYTGELFF. The rearrangement joins TRBV11-3 to TRBJ2-2, with 8 bases aligning to TRBD2. Germline V CDR1 and CDR2: SGHNT, YENEEA. CDR3 length: 17 amino acids. Trimming took 4 bases from V and 3 from J; bases not matched to a gene: 10.

This sequence joins TRBV6-2 or TRBV6-3 and TRBJ2-7, with 8 bases aligning to TRBD1. The germline V gene encodes CDR1 MNHEY and CDR2 SVGEGT. The trim removed 2 bases at V and 2 bases at J, leaving 5 bases unmatched. This CDR3 has 15 amino acids. The CDR3 reads CASSYTGTGAYEQYF. CDR3 DNA: TGTGCCAGCAGTTACACCGGGACAGGAGCCTACGAGCAGTACTTC.

The chain links TRBV29-1 to TRBJ1-1; TRBD1 matches at 7 bases. There are 14 residues in the CDR3. After removal of 2 bases from V and 1 base from J, the junction contained 4 bases not matched to a gene. CDR1 is SQVTM, CDR2 ANQGSEA, per germline. As DNA, the CDR3 is TGCAGCGTTGAAAACAGGGGATGGAACACTGAAGCTTTCTTT. It encodes CSVENRGWNTEAFF. The full variable domain, in which reference TRBV29-1 and TRBJ1-1 provide the parts outside the CDR3, is SAVISQKPSRDICQRGTSLTIQCQVDSQVTMMFWYRQQPGQSLTLIATANQGSEATYESGFVIDKFPISRPNLTFSTLTVSNMSPEDSSIYLCSVENRGWNTEAFFGQGTRLTVV.

The CDR3 protein is CASRGPGNTIYF. CDR3 in DNA: TGTGCCAGCCGGGGGCCTGGAAACACCATATATTTT. The genes are TRBV2 and TRBJ1-3; TRBD1 might be the D (6 bases). Trimming pared 8 bases from V and 2 bases from J, leaving 7 bases between. The CDR3 runs to 12 residues. Per germline, CDR1 SNHLY and CDR2 FYNNEI.

This clone was found once. This sequence joins TRBV4-1 and TRBJ2-1; TRBD2 agrees at 8 bases. There are 12 residues in the CDR3. Trimming cost V 4 bases and J 9 bases; bases outside gene matches: 2. Per the germline V gene, CDR1 is MGHRA and CDR2 is YSYEKL. CDR3: CASSRSGGEQFF. The CDR3 coding sequence is TGCGCCAGCAGCCGGAGCGGGGGTGAGCAGTTCTTC.

The chain joins TRBV6-4 to TRBJ2-3; D uncertain. V lost 2 bases to trimming and J lost 0 bases, with 12 bases between them. CDR1 is MRHNA and CDR2 is SNTAGT in the germline V gene. CDR3 length: 16 amino acids. The CDR3 DNA reads TGTGCCAGCAGTGACGCCGGCGGCTCTAGCACAGATACGCAGTATTTT. Translated: CASSDAGGSSTDTQYF.

The V gene is TRBV6-5, the J gene TRBJ1-5; 8 nucleotides match TRBD1. This CDR3 spans 15 amino acids. Trimming took 5 bases from V and 6 from J; bases not matched to a gene: 9. The germline V gene has CDR1 MNHEY and CDR2 SVGAGI. The CDR3 protein is CASSPSTGVIQPQHF. Here the CDR3 DNA reads TGTGCCAGCAGTCCTTCGACAGGGGTGATTCAGCCCCAGCATTTT.

The chain is built from TRBV18 and TRBJ2-4; maybe TRBD1 (6 bases). The germline gives CDR1 KGHSH, CDR2 LQKENI. The CDR3 has 17 residues. V was trimmed by 3 bases and J by 3 bases, leaving 18 bases between them. The chain's CDR3 is CASSPWSAGADKNIQYF. The DNA of the CDR3 is TGTGCCAGCTCACCCTGGAGCGCAGGGGCTGACAAAAACATTCAGTACTTC.

The chain recombines TRBV9 with TRBJ2-1; D tentatively fits TRBD1 or TRBD2 (5 bases each). Germline CDR1 is SGDLS and CDR2 is YYNGEE. V lost 3 bases, J lost 9 bases, and 13 bases lay in between. The CDR3 runs 13 residues. The CDR3 here is CASSGEGWVEQFF. Here the CDR3 DNA reads TGTGCCAGCAGCGGTGAGGGGTGGGTTGAGCAGTTCTTC.

The chain is built from TRBV6-1 and TRBJ1-2, with TRBD1 matching 8 bases. V was clipped by 0 bases and J by 3 bases; unmatched bases: 18. The germline CDR1 and CDR2 sequences are MNHNS and SASEGT. The CDR3 is made up of 20 amino acids. CDR3 DNA: TGTGCCAGCAGTGAAGCGTCACCCACAGGGGGTGGATGGCTCCACTATGGCTACACCTTC. Its protein is CASSEASPTGGGWLHYGYTF.

This clone was recorded once. The CDR3 DNA reads as TGTGCCAGCAGCATTCGGGACAGGGGCACCGGGGAGCTGTTTTTT. Protein: CASSIRDRGTGELFF. The V call is TRBV5-4, the J call TRBJ2-2; 10 bases match TRBD1. Germline CDR1 and CDR2: SGHNT and YYREEE (reference sequence). Trimming removed 4 bases from V and 4 bases from J; junction bases left unmatched: 4. The CDR3 runs to 15 residues.

This rearrangement joins TRBV24-1 to TRBJ2-7, with TRBD1 matching over 12 bases. V dropped 6 bases and J dropped 5; count of bases not matched to a gene: 4. Germline CDR1 KGHDR, CDR2 SFDVKD. CDR3 length: 14 amino acids. As DNA, the CDR3 is TGTGCCACCAGTCGGGACAGGGGGCAGGACGAGCAGTACTTC. This gives the protein CATSRDRGQDEQYF.

This clone has only one observation. The chain couples TRBV7-2 to TRBJ1-2, with 7 bases lining up with TRBD1. V gave up 3 bases and J gave up 5 bases; unmatched junction bases: 3. From germline, CDR1 is SGHTA and CDR2 FQGNSA. The CDR3 covers 13 residues. In DNA, the CDR3 is TGTGCCAGCAGCTTTGCAGGGGGGTATGGCTACACCTTC. Translated, it gives CASSFAGGYGYTF.

This clone was detected a few times. V is TRBV2 and J is TRBJ1-5; D perhaps matches TRBD1 (6 bases). The CDR3 extends over 18 amino acids. V was trimmed by 6 bases and J by 7 bases, leaving 28 bases between them. CDR1 and CDR2 (germline): SNHLY, FYNNEI. The CDR3 reads CASSFDATGRGVGQPQHF. The CDR3 DNA reads as TGTGCCAGCAGCTTCGATGCCACAGGGCGTGGCGTAGGACAGCCCCAGCATTTT.

The chain has TRBV12-3 or TRBV12-4 and TRBJ1-1; 7 bases are a match to TRBD1. V trimming: 6 bases; J trimming: 8 bases; junction bases outside the gene matches: 9. This CDR3 has 13 amino acids. The CDR3 here is CASREGGDREAFF. The CDR3 DNA is TGTGCCAGCAGGGAAGGGGGCGACAGGGAAGCTTTCTTT.

The chain recombines TRBV2 with TRBJ1-2, with D uncertain. Germline V lookup: CDR1 SNHLY, CDR2 FYNNEI. V lost 6 bases to trimming and J lost 8 bases, with 16 bases between them. There are 13 residues in the CDR3. CDR3 sequence: CASRIDGGGGYTF. CDR3 bases: TGTGCCAGCAGAATCGACGGCGGCGGCGGCTACACCTTC.

The J gene is TRBJ1-4, the V gene TRBV6-1; TRBD1 might be the D (5 bases). Trimming removed 3 bases at V and 5 bases at J, with 10 bases between. CDR3 length: 14 residues. From germline, CDR1 is MNHNS and CDR2 SASEGT. CDR3 bases: TGTGCCAGCAGTGACCAGGGTAGGAATGAAAAACTGTTTTTT. Its protein product is CASSDQGRNEKLFF.

The count of this clone is one. The gene calls are TRBV6-4 and TRBJ1-1, with TRBD1 matching over 8 bases. The V segment lost 5 bases and the J segment 1 base; nucleotides outside the gene matches: 6. This CDR3 comprises 15 residues. CDR1 MRHNA and CDR2 SNTAGT come from the germline V gene. Here the CDR3 reads CASSPRQGANTEAFF. DNA of the CDR3: TGTGCCAGCAGTCCGCGGCAGGGGGCGAACACTGAAGCTTTCTTT.

The chain couples TRBV6-5 to TRBJ2-3; possibly TRBD1 for D (5 bases). The CDR3 totals 14 residues. V was trimmed by 4 bases and J by 4 bases, leaving 12 bases between them. Germline V gives CDR1 MNHEY, CDR2 SVGAGI. The CDR3 here is CASSSDKGADTQYF. CDR3 DNA sequence: TGTGCCAGCAGTTCGGACAAAGGGGCAGATACGCAGTATTTT.

The chain has TRBV7-9 and TRBJ1-6, with 8 nucleotides matching TRBD1. With V trimmed by 6 bases and J by 9 bases, 10 bases remained unmatched. CDR3 length equals 15 residues. Germline V lookup: CDR1 SEHNR, CDR2 FQNEAQ (reference sequence). The CDR3 DNA is TGTGCCAGCAGTCCGGACAGGGTCCTAGGTTCACCCCTCCACTTT. Protein product: CASSPDRVLGSPLHF.